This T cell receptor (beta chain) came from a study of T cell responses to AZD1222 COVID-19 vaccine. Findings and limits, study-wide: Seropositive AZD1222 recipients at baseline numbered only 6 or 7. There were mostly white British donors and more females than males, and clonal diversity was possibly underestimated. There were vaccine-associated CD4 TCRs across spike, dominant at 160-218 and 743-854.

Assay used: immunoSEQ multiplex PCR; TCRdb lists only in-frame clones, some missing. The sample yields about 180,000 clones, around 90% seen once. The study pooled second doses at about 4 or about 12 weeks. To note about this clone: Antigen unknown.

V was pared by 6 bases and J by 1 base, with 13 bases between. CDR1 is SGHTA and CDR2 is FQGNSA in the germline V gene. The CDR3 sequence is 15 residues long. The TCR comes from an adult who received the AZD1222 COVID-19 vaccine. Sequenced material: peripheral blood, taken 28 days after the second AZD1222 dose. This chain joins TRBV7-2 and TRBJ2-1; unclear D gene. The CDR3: CASRSSRISYNEQFF. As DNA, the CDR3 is TGTGCCAGCAGGTCGTCGAGGATATCCTACAATGAGCAGTTCTTC.